The 7 T cell receptor beta chains presented below share a single source sample, sequenced in a study of human T cells and chemical hapten exposure. Time point meaning: patch test 1, 2 weeks after DPC sensitization. The treatment: therapeutic diphenylcyclopropenone sensitization with weekly scalp DPC. TCRdb ran MiXCR on the RACE reads and lists one entry per CDR3 protein. The sample shows about 360,000 distinct CDR3 sequences, around 4.8% of them seen only once. The sequencing here drew on whole blood, taken in connection with sensitization to the hapten diphenylcyclopropenone (DPC). These receptors all stem from a woman aged 45 to 65 with alopecia areata. Some clones in this sample may be carry-over from other donors' samples.

This clonotype has ten or more counts. J is TRBJ2-2 and V is TRBV7-6, with unresolved D. The CDR3 is 15 amino acids. The germline V and J ends were trimmed by 0 bases and 0 bases, with 5 bases remaining between them. Germline CDR1 SGHVS, CDR2 FNYEAQ. DNA of the CDR3: TGTGCCAGCAGCTTAGCGCCGGCGAACACCGGGGAGCTGTTTTTT. Translating it yields CASSLAPANTGELFF. Based on the CDR3 plus reference TRBV7-6 and TRBJ2-2, the full variable domain is GAGVSQSPRYKVTKRGQDVALRCDPISGHVSLYWYRQALGQGPEFLTYFNYEAQQDKSGLPNDRFSAERPEGSISTLTIQRTEQRDSAMYRCASSLAPANTGELFFGEGSRLTVL.

This clonotype showed up just a few times. The DNA of the CDR3 is TGTGCCAGCTCACCACGCCGGGAGGGCTACGAGCAGTACTTC. Amino acids: CASSPRREGYEQYF. The rearrangement links TRBV18 to TRBJ2-7; TRBD2 agrees at 8 bases. V lost 1 base and J lost 3; bases outside the gene matches: 2. CDR3 length: 14 residues. The germline V gene has CDR1 KGHSH and CDR2 LQKENI.

This clonotype was detected ten times or more. The V and J genes are TRBV4-3 and TRBJ2-7; TRBD1 is a possible D gene (6 bases). Germline CDR1 LGHNA, CDR2 YSLEER. The CDR3 has 15 amino acids. Trimming left V 0 bases short and J 2 bases short, with 11 bases between. The CDR3 DNA reads TGCGCCAGCAGCCAAGAAGTGGACAGCGCCTACGAGCAGTACTTC. It yields the protein CASSQEVDSAYEQYF.

This clonotype came up many times. This rearrangement joins TRBV20-1 to TRBJ1-1, with TRBD1 identical over 7 bases. Germline V lookup: CDR1 DFQATT, CDR2 SNEGSKA (reference sequence). This CDR3 is 13 amino acids long. V lost 5 bases to trimming and J lost 4 bases; unmatched junction nucleotides: 7. The CDR3 DNA sequence: TGCAGTGCTCCCGACAGGGTGGCCACTGAAGCTTTCTTT. Translated: CSAPDRVATEAFF.

The chain recombines TRBV11-2 with TRBJ2-6, with TRBD1 identical over 7 bases. The germline V gene encodes CDR1 SGHAT and CDR2 FQNNGV. This CDR3 is 18 amino acids long. V trimming: 3 bases; J trimming: 0 bases; junction bases outside the gene matches: 8. CDR3 protein: CASSLAATGLSGANVLTF. The CDR3 DNA reads as TGTGCCAGCAGCTTGGCTGCGACAGGGCTCTCTGGGGCCAACGTCCTGACTTTC.

Of note for this clonotype: Mismatch with germline at one junction end may stem from a read error. The rearrangement joins TRBV28 to TRBJ2-3, with a tentative D call TRBD2 (6 bases). The CDR3 is 13 amino acids. The germline V gene encodes CDR1 MDHEN and CDR2 SYDVKM. This chain's CDR3 is CASSLTSKDTQYF. The DNA for the CDR3 is TGTGCCAGCAGTTTAACTAGCAAAGATACGCAGTATTTT.

The sample holds many counts of this clonotype. The chain combines TRBV3-1 with TRBJ2-2, with TRBD2 matching 7 bases. Per the germline V gene, CDR1 is LGHDT and CDR2 is YNNKEL (reference sequence). The CDR3 consists of 16 residues. V shed 0 bases and J 6 bases; nucleotides not matched to a gene: 7. The CDR3 nucleotides read TGTGCCAGCAGCCAAGATGGGGTAGCGGGTCCCGGGGAGCTGTTTTTT. It yields the protein CASSQDGVAGPGELFF.